A selection of T cell receptor beta chains follows, all from one sample in a study of CD8 T cells in ankylosing spondylitis. TCRdb fed the 5' RACE reads into MiXCR, producing one record per CDR3 protein. The sample consists of 200,000 to 300,000 distinct CDR3 sequences, more than 20% of them appearing once. Sequencing was performed on blood, either unsorted or a sorted T cell fraction (not recorded which). The origin of the receptors is a male donor with ankylosing spondylitis or in good health (not recorded which). CDR3s include the opening cysteine and the closing phenylalanine or tryptophan. Each record gives: J gene, V gene, clone size, D gene, CDR3 DNA, CDR3 protein. A D gene is named only where the DNA matches it firmly. Size is omitted from some rows. Given values are once, few, many or a class for expanded clones.

>TRBJ2-7|TRBV6-5|few|-
TGTGCCAGCAGTTCCCCCCGGGGGCTGGGAGAGCAGTACTTC
CASSSPRGLGEQYF
>TRBJ1-6|TRBV20-1|-|-
TGCAGTGCTAGGGGGCTCGGCGGGAGTTCACCCCTCCACTTT
CSARGLGGSSPLHF
>TRBJ2-1|TRBV20-1|many|-
TGCAGCGTTGACCGGGACCCTGGGGAGCAGTTCTTC
CSVDRDPGEQFF
>TRBJ2-6|TRBV18|-|-
TGTGCCAGCTCACCGGTACAGGGCGCTGGGGCCAACGTCCTGACTTTC
CASSPVQGAGANVLTF
>TRBJ2-7|TRBV12-3/TRBV12-4|many|-
TGTGCCAGCACCGATAGCGGCTCCTCCTACGAGCAGTACTTC
CASTDSGSSYEQYF
>TRBJ1-2|TRBV2|-|-
TGTGCCAGCAGTCCGACGAACGGGGGCTACACCTTC
CASSPTNGGYTF
>TRBJ2-1|TRBV7-6|-|TRBD1
TGTGCCAGCAGCTTACGGACAGGGACTGAGCAGTTCTTC
CASSLRTGTEQFF
>TRBJ1-6|TRBV20-1|many|-
TGCAGTGCACCCGGGACTCACCGCTCCTATAATTCACCCCTCCACTTT
CSAPGTHRSYNSPLHF
>TRBJ2-5|TRBV20-1|-|-
TGCAGTGCTCCAACCCCGACTGCCCGAGGGGAGACCCAGTACTTC
CSAPTPTARGETQYF
>TRBJ2-7|TRBV2|many|TRBD1
TGTGCCAGCAGTAAACAGGGGATTTCCTACGAGCAGTACTTC
CASSKQGISYEQYF
>TRBJ2-5|TRBV12-3/TRBV12-4|many|-
TGTGCCAGCAGTTTAGAGGGACACAACGCAGAGACCCAGTACTTC
CASSLEGHNAETQYF
>TRBJ2-3|TRBV28|-|-
TGTGCCAGCAGTTTACTCATCAGGGGTAGACATACGCAGTATTTT
CASSLLIRGRHTQYF
>TRBJ2-2|TRBV11-1|-|-
TGTGCCAGCAGCTTTTGGACCCCTCGGGGCACCGGGGAGCTGTTTTTT
CASSFWTPRGTGELFF
>TRBJ2-1|TRBV20-1|-|-
TGCAGTGTTGGGGGGCCCTACATCGATGAGCAGTTCTTC
CSVGGPYIDEQFF
>TRBJ2-7|TRBV5-5|many|TRBD2
TGTGCCAGCAGCCTCAGACTAGCGGTTTACGAGCAGTACTTC
CASSLRLAVYEQYF
>TRBJ2-5|TRBV15|many|-
TGTGCCACCAGCTTAGGGCGAGAGACCCAGTACTTC
CATSLGRETQYF
>TRBJ1-5|TRBV29-1|many|TRBD1
TGCAGCGTGAGGGGGACAGTAGGTCGTGGACAGCCCCAGCATTTT
CSVRGTVGRGQPQHF
>TRBJ1-5|TRBV20-1|many|TRBD1
TGCAGTGCAGCACACGAGACAGGGATCCGGGGTCAGCCCCAGCATTTT
CSAAHETGIRGQPQHF
>TRBJ2-5|TRBV24-1|many|TRBD1
TGTGCCACCAGTCAAACAGGGGAATTTCGGGAGACCCAGTACTTC
CATSQTGEFRETQYF
>TRBJ2-5|TRBV11-2|-|TRBD2
TGTGCCAGCAGCTTCCGGGGGGGCCGGGAGACCCAGTACTTC
CASSFRGGRETQYF
>TRBJ1-1|TRBV29-1|many|-
TGCAGCGTCATGACACGGCAGTCGGAAACTGAAGCTTTCTTT
CSVMTRQSETEAFF
>TRBJ2-1|TRBV20-1|few|TRBD2
TGCAGTGCTAGACGACTAGCGGGGGCTTACAATGAGCAGTTCTTC
CSARRLAGAYNEQFF
>TRBJ1-2|TRBV29-1|many|-
TGCAGCGTTGTAGGGACATTGAATACTAACTATGGCTACACCTTC
CSVVGTLNTNYGYTF
>TRBJ2-1|TRBV14|many|-
TGTGCCAGCAGCCAAAATCAGGGTGATGAGCAGTTCTTC
CASSQNQGDEQFF
>TRBJ2-3|TRBV12-3/TRBV12-4|few|-
TGTGCCAGCAGTCCCACATTCGAGTGGGATACGCAGTATTTT
CASSPTFEWDTQYF
>TRBJ2-3|TRBV20-1|-|-
TGCAGTGCTAGAGATCGGAGGGGAATAGGTACGCAGTATTTT
CSARDRRGIGTQYF
>TRBJ1-6|TRBV11-2|-|-
TGTGCCAGCAGCACCCAGGGCCGATCACCCCTCCACTTT
CASSTQGRSPLHF
>TRBJ1-2|TRBV20-1|few|-
TGCAGTGCCTCAAGATGGGGTAGCTATGGCTACACCTTC
CSASRWGSYGYTF
>TRBJ2-7|TRBV5-6|-|-
TGTGCCAGCGGCAATGCCTACGAGCAGTACTTC
CASGNAYEQYF
>TRBJ2-1|TRBV24-1|-|-
TGTGCCACCAGTGACCCCCGACCTAACTCCTACAATGAGCAGTTCTTC
CATSDPRPNSYNEQFF
>TRBJ2-3|TRBV29-1|many|-
TGCAGCGTTGAAGTTCCTCGAGGTAGCACCATGTGGGGCACAGATACGCAGTATTTT
CSVEVPRGSTMWGTDTQYF
>TRBJ2-1|TRBV24-1|-|-
TGTGCCACCAGTGATCCCCTCGCCTACAATGAGCAGTTCTTC
CATSDPLAYNEQFF
>TRBJ1-3|TRBV14|-|-
TGTGCCAGCAGCCAAGATTGGCGGCTTGGGAACACCATATATTTT
CASSQDWRLGNTIYF
>TRBJ2-6|TRBV27|few|-
TGTGCCAGCAGTCCCCAGGGTCTAGCTGGGGCCAACGTCCTGACTTTC
CASSPQGLAGANVLTF
>TRBJ2-7|TRBV5-6|-|-
TGTGCCAGCAGCTTGCGGCAGCTACACTCCTACGAGCAGTACTTC
CASSLRQLHSYEQYF
>TRBJ2-7|TRBV2|-|-
TGTGCCAGCAGATCGGAGACAGTCTCCTACGAGCAGTACTTC
CASRSETVSYEQYF